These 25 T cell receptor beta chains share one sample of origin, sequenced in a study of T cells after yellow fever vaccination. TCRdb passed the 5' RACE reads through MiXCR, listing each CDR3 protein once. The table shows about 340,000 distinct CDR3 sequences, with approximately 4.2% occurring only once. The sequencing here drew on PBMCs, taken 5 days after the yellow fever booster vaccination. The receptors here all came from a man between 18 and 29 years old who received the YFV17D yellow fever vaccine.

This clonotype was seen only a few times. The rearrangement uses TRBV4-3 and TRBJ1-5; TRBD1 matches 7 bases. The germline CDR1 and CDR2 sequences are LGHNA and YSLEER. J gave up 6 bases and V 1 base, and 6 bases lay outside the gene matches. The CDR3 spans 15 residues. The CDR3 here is CASSQGGGGFQPQHF. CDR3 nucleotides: TGCGCCAGCAGCCAAGGGGGAGGGGGCTTTCAGCCCCAGCATTTT.

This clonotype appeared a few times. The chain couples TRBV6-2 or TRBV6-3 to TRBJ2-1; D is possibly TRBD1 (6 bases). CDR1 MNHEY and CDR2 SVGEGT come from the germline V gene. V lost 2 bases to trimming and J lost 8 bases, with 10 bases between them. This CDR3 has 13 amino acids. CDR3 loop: CASSYGGPDEQFF. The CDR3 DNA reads TGTGCCAGCAGTTACGGGGGCCCCGATGAGCAGTTCTTC.

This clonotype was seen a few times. CDR3 sequence: CASSGGTNQETQYF. CDR3 nucleotides: TGTGCCAGCTCCGGCGGGACGAACCAAGAGACCCAGTACTTC. The J gene is TRBJ2-5, the V gene TRBV18; perhaps TRBD2 as D (6 bases). This CDR3 spans 14 amino acids. CDR1 and CDR2 (germline): KGHSH, LQKENI. V was clipped by 6 bases and J by 0 bases, with 11 bases between them.

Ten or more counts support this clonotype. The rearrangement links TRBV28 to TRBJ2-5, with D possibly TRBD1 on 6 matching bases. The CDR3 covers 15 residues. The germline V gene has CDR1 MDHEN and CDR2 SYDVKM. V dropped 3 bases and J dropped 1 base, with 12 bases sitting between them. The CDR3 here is CASSLVRGTQETQYF. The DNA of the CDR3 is TGTGCCAGCAGTTTGGTGAGGGGGACCCAAGAGACCCAGTACTTC.

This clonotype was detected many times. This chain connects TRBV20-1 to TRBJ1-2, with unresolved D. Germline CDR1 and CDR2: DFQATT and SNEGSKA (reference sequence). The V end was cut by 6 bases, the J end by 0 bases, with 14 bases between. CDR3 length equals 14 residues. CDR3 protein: CSATIRGSNYGYTF. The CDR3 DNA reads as TGCAGTGCGACAATCCGGGGTTCTAACTATGGCTACACCTTC.

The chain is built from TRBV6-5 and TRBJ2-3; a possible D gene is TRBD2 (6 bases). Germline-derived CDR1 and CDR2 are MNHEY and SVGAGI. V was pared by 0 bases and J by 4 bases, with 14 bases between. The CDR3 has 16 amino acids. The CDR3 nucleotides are TGTGCCAGCAGTTACTCGACTATGCCTAGCGCAGATACGCAGTATTTT. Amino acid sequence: CASSYSTMPSADTQYF.

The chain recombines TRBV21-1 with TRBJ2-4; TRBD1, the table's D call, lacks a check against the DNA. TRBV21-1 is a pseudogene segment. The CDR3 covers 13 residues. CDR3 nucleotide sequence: TGTGCCAGCACCCGGACAGGGGGTAGCATTCAGTACTTC. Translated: CASTRTGGSIQYF.

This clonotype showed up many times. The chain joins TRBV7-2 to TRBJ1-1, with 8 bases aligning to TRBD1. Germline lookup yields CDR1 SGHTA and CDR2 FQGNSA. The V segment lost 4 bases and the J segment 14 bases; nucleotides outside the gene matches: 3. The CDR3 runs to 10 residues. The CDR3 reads CASSSTGAFF. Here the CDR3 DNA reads TGTGCCAGCAGCTCGACAGGGGCATTCTTT.

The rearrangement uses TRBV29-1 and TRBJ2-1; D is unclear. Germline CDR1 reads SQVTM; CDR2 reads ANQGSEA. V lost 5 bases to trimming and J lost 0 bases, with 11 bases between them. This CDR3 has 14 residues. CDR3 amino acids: CSVTRLPSYNEQFF. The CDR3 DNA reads TGCAGCGTTACCCGTCTCCCCTCCTACAATGAGCAGTTCTTC.

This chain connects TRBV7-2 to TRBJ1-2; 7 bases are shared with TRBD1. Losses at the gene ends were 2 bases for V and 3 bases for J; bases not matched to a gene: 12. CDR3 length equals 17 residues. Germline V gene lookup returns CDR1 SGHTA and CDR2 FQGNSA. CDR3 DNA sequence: TGTGCCAGCAGCTTAATCTCGGTGGGCAGGGGGGACTATGGCTACACCTTC. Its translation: CASSLISVGRGDYGYTF.

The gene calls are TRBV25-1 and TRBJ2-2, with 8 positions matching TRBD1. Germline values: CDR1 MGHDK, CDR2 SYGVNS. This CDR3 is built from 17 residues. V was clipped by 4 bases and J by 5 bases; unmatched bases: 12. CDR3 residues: CASSGLGQGPRTGELFF. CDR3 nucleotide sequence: TGTGCCAGCAGTGGGTTAGGACAGGGCCCTCGGACCGGGGAGCTGTTTTTT.

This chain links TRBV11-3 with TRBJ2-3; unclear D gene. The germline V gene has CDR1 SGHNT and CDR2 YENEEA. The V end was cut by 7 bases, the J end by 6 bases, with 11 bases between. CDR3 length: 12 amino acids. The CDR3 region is CASKGRADTQYF. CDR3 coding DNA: TGTGCCAGCAAGGGTCGAGCTGATACGCAGTATTTT.

CDR3 bases: TGCAGTGCTAAATCGTATGAGCAGTTCTTC. It is translated as CSAKSYEQFF. The chain recombines TRBV20-1 with TRBJ2-1, with unresolved D. The CDR3 runs 10 residues. Germline-derived CDR1 and CDR2 are DFQATT and SNEGSKA (reference sequence). Trimming left V 4 bases short and J 8 bases short, with 6 bases between.

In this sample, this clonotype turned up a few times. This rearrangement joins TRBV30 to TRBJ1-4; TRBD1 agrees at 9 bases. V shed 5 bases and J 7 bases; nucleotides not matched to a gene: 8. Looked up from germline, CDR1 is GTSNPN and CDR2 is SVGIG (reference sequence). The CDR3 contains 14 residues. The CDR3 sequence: CAWGPGQGFEKLFF. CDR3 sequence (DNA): TGTGCCTGGGGCCCGGGACAGGGTTTTGAAAAACTGTTTTTT.

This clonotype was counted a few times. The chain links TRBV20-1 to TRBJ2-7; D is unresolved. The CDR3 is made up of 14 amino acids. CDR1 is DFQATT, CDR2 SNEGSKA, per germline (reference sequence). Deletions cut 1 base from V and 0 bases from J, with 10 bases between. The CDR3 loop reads CSARGVQSSYEQYF. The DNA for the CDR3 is TGCAGTGCTAGAGGGGTTCAAAGCTCCTACGAGCAGTACTTC.

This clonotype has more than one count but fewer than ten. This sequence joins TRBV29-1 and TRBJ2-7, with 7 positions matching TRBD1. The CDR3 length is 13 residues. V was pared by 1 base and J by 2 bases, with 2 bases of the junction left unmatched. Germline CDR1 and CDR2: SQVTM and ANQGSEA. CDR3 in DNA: TGCAGCGTTGAAGGGACAGGTCCCTACGAGCAGTACTTC. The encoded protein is CSVEGTGPYEQYF.

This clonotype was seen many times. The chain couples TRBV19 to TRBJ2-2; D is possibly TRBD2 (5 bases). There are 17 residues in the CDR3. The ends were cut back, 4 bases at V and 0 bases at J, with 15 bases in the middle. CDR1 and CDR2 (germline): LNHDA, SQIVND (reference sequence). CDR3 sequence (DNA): TGTGCCAGTAGTAGAGGACTGTTCCCGGCGAACACCGGGGAGCTGTTTTTT. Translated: CASSRGLFPANTGELFF. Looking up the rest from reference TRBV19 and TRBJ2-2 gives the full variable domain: DGGITQSPKYLFRKEGQNVTLSCEQNLNHDAMYWYRQDPGQGLRLIYYSQIVNDFQKGDIAEGYSVSREKKESFPLTVTSAQKNPTAFYLCASSRGLFPANTGELFFGEGSRLTVL.

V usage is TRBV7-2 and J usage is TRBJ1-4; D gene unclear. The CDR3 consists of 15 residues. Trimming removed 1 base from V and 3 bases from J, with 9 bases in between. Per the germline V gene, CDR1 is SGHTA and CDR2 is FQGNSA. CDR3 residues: CASSLGGASNEKLFF. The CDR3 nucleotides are TGTGCCAGCAGCTTAGGGGGAGCATCTAATGAAAAACTGTTTTTT.

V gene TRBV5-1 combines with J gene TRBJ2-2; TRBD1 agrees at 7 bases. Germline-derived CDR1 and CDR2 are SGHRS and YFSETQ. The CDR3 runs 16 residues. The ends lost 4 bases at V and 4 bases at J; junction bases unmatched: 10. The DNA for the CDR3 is TGCGCCAGCAGCCCCCGACAGGGTAGGGGCACCGGGGAGCTGTTTTTT. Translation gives CASSPRQGRGTGELFF.

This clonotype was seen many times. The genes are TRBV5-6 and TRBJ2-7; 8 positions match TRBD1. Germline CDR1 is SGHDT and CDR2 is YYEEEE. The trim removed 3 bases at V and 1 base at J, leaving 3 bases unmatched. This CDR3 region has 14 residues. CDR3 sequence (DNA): TGTGCCAGCAGCTCCCGGGACAGGTCCTACGAGCAGTACGTC. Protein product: CASSSRDRSYEQYV.

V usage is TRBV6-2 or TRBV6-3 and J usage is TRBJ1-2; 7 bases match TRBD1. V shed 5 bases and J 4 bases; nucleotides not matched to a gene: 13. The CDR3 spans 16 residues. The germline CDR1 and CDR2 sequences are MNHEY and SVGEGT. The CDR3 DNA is TGTGCCAGCAGTAAGCCGACAGGGAACGAGATCTATGGCTACACCTTC. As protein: CASSKPTGNEIYGYTF.

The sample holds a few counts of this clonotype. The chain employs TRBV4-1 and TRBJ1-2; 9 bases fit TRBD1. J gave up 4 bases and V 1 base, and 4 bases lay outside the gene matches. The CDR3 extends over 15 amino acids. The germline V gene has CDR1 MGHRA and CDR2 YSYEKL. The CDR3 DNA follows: TGCGCCAGCAGCCAAGGGACAGGGGTGGTCTATGGCTACACCTTC. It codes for CASSQGTGVVYGYTF.

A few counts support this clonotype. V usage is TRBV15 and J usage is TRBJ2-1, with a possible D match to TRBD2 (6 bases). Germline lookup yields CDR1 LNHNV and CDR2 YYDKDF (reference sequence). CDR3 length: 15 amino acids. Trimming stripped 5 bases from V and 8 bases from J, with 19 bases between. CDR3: CATSPIRGTVDEQFF. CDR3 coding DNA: TGTGCCACCAGCCCAATCCGGGGGACCGTCGATGAGCAGTTCTTC.

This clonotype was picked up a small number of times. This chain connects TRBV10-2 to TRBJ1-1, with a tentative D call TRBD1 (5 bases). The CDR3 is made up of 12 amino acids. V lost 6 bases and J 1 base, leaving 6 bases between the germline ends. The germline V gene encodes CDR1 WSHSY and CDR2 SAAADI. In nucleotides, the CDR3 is TGCGCCAGCAGGACAGAGAACACTGAAGCTTTCTTT. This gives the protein CASRTENTEAFF.

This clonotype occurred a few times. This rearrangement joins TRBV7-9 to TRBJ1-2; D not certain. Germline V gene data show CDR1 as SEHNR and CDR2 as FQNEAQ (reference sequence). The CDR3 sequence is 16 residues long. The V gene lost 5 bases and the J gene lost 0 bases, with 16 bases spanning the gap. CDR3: CASSGPLDLPNYGYTF. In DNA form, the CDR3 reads TGTGCCAGCAGCGGACCCTTGGACCTACCTAACTATGGCTACACCTTC.